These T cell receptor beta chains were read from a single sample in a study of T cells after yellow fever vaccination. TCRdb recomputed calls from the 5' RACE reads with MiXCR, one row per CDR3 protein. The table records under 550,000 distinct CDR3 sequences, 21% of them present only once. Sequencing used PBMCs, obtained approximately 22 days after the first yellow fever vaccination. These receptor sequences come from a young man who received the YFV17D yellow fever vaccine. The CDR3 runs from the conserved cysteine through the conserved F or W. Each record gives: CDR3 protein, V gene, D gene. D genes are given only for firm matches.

CASSPYRIKNIQYF,TRBV4-1,NA
CSARAPGRGRTTGELFF,TRBV20-1,TRBD2
CASSYRKGGGQGNTEAFF,TRBV6-2/TRBV6-3,TRBD1
CASSPTPGSYNEQFF,TRBV7-3,NA
CASSFRTWGETQYF,TRBV5-1,NA
CASSPLDSTDTQYF,TRBV19,NA
CASSLIGLAGGKDTQYF,TRBV12-3/TRBV12-4,TRBD2
CASSLFRGDTQYF,TRBV5-6,NA
CSAGRGASWNTEAFF,TRBV20-1,NA
CASSQEDLPGQGSLHF,TRBV4-3,TRBD1
CSATNNGQANNEKLFF,TRBV20-1,TRBD1
CASSSQGLAGETQYF,TRBV7-3,TRBD2
CASRKEGVSGQETQYF,TRBV19,NA
CAWEQGSGFGTYGYTF,TRBV30,NA
CASSPRTSGASTDTQYF,TRBV7-2,TRBD2
CASSYSKAGLVTQYF,TRBV6-5,TRBD2
CASSGTEYQETQYF,TRBV7-2,TRBD1
CASSSRGGGNSGANVLTF,TRBV7-6,NA
CASSRAGTTGELFF,TRBV4-1,NA
CASSSDRGLQGNIQYF,TRBV7-9,NA
CATSDSWTSGPYNEQFF,TRBV24-1,TRBD2
CASSQARDNEQFF,TRBV4-3,NA
CASSLAPGTYGYTF,TRBV27,NA
CSAKVLLAGGLTDTQYF,TRBV20-1,TRBD2
CASSGTATDTQYF,TRBV25-1,NA
CASSIGPATGNTIYF,TRBV5-4,NA
CASSYGRSGPPEQFF,TRBV6-7,NA